Included here is one T cell receptor beta chain sequence, with context. How the authors handled the data: Amplification with reference gene primers provided the estimates of nucleated cell counts. Method: immunoSEQ multiplex PCR; TCRdb's copy keeps in-frame clones and lacks some. V, J and clone size are taken as reported in that table, and D and trimming were inferred from the DNA itself. The repertoire holds 130,000 or so clones, with about four fifths as singletons. This specimen comes from a study of blood T cell repertoires in COVID-19. Study context: Some COVID-19 samples were acute and others convalescent; all came from the United States, Italy and Spain.

The germline gives CDR1 MNHEY, CDR2 SMNVEV (reference sequence). The CDR3 length is 12 residues. V gave up 7 bases and J gave up 3 bases, with 9 bases separating them. The rearrangement links TRBV27 to TRBJ1-1; D is uncertain. The sequenced sample was peripheral blood. This TCR derives from a woman aged 55-69 years with acute or convalescent COVID-19. As DNA, the CDR3 is TGTGCCAGCATAGGACTGGACACTGAAGCTTTCTTT. This codes for CASIGLDTEAFF.